Below, 26 T cell receptor beta chains from the same sample are listed, as sequenced in a study of blood T cell repertoires in COVID-19. Assay: immunoSEQ multiplex PCR; the TCRdb copy retains only in-frame clones and omits some. The sample includes some 200,000 clones, nearly 90% seen only once; the top ten take approximately 12%. The sample consisted of peripheral blood. These receptors were collected from a woman in her late teens or twenties who had recovered from COVID-19.

The chain combines TRBV27 with TRBJ1-5, with a possible D match to TRBD1 (5 bases). V gave up 0 bases and J gave up 2 bases, with 8 bases separating them. CDR3 length: 15 residues. CDR1 is MNHEY and CDR2 is SMNVEV in the germline V gene (reference sequence). CDR3 in amino acids: CASSLSGQGNQPQHF. The CDR3 bases are TGTGCCAGCAGTTTATCGGGGCAGGGCAATCAGCCCCAGCATTTT.

In this sample, this clone turned up a few times. V gene TRBV18 combines with J gene TRBJ2-1; 10 bases are a match to TRBD2. The trim removed 1 base at V and 9 bases at J, leaving 6 bases unmatched. The CDR3 has 15 residues. The germline V gene encodes CDR1 KGHSH and CDR2 LQKENI. CDR3: CASSPLTSGMSEQFF. The CDR3, as DNA: TGTGCCAGCTCACCACTCACTAGCGGGATGAGTGAGCAGTTCTTC.

The chain combines TRBV5-6 with TRBJ1-1; D gene uncertain. The CDR3 has 14 amino acids. In germline, CDR1 is SGHDT, CDR2 YYEEEE. Deletions cut 0 bases from V and 4 bases from J, with 10 bases between. The CDR3 spells CASSLGWGGTEAFF. CDR3 in DNA: TGTGCCAGCAGCTTGGGATGGGGAGGCACTGAAGCTTTCTTT. The entire variable domain, with the rest obtained from reference TRBV5-6 and TRBJ1-1, is as follows: DAGVTQSPTHLIKTRGQQVTLRCSPKSGHDTVSWYQQALGQGPQFIFQYYEEEERQRGNFPDRFSGHQFPNYSSELNVNALLLGDSALYLCASSLGWGGTEAFFGQGTRLTVV.

The rearrangement links TRBV5-6 to TRBJ1-2, with TRBD1 as a possible D gene (6 bases). The length of the CDR3 is 13 residues. With 1 base removed from V and 6 bases from J, the gap between germline ends came to 10 bases. Germline V CDR1 and CDR2: SGHDT, YYEEEE. The CDR3 spells CASSLSQGHGYTF. DNA for the CDR3: TGTGCCAGCAGCTTGTCACAGGGACATGGCTACACCTTC.

This clone appeared a single time. The chain links TRBV10-3 to TRBJ2-2; D is ambiguous. Trimming took off 0 bases at V and 7 bases at J, with 12 bases between the two ends. The CDR3 sequence is 15 residues long. From germline, CDR1 is ENHRY and CDR2 SYGVKD. The CDR3 sequence: CAISESLETGGELFF. The CDR3 DNA reads as TGTGCCATCAGTGAGTCTTTAGAGACGGGCGGGGAGCTGTTTTTT.

The J gene is TRBJ2-7, the V gene TRBV7-3; 8 bases map to TRBD2. In germline, CDR1 is SGHTA, CDR2 FQGTGA. This CDR3 is built from 14 residues. Germline trimming cut 4 bases from V and 12 bases from J; bases unmatched to any gene: 14. The CDR3 bases are TGTGCCAGCAGCTCCACTAGCGGATCTCTCCCCCGGTACTTC. Translating gives CASSSTSGSLPRYF.

The J gene is TRBJ2-3, the V gene TRBV11-3, with D possibly matching TRBD2 (5 bases). From germline, CDR1 is SGHNT and CDR2 YENEEA. The CDR3 runs to 13 residues. The germline V and J ends were trimmed by 4 bases and 3 bases, with 8 bases remaining between them. DNA of the CDR3: TGTGCCAGCAGCTCCGGGGTTACAGATACGCAGTATTTT. This encodes CASSSGVTDTQYF.

V usage is TRBV4-1 and J usage is TRBJ2-5, with 7 bases lining up with TRBD2. Trimming removed 2 bases from V and 5 bases from J; junction bases left unmatched: 11. The CDR3 covers 16 residues. CDR1 is MGHRA, CDR2 YSYEKL, per germline. The CDR3 region is CASSQLPGTTRETQYF. CDR3 nucleotides: TGCGCCAGCAGCCAACTCCCGGGGACTACACGGGAGACCCAGTACTTC.

The V gene is TRBV6-6, the J gene TRBJ1-6; D is unresolved. Deletions cut 3 bases from V and 6 bases from J, with 9 bases between. This CDR3 has 14 amino acids. Germline CDR1 reads MNHNY; CDR2 reads SVGAGI (reference sequence). The CDR3 is CASSYFRTNSPLHF. CDR3 bases: TGTGCCAGCAGTTATTTTAGAACTAATTCACCCCTCCACTTT.

This clone has only a few counts. The chain carries TRBV18 and TRBJ2-3; TRBD2 agrees at 9 bases. This CDR3 has 15 amino acids. V lost 1 base to trimming and J lost 3 bases; unmatched junction nucleotides: 2. Germline assignment: CDR1 KGHSH and CDR2 LQKENI. The CDR3 is CASSPLSGRTDTQYF. CDR3 DNA sequence: TGTGCCAGCTCACCACTGAGCGGGAGGACAGATACGCAGTATTTT.

This clone has only one observation. The chain has TRBV4-1 and TRBJ2-1, with D uncertain. The CDR3 has 13 residues. Deletions cut 4 bases from V and 5 bases from J, with 9 bases between. Germline assignment: CDR1 MGHRA and CDR2 YSYEKL. CDR3 nucleotide sequence: TGCGCCAGCAGCCCACGTGCAGACAATGAGCAGTTCTTC. This sequence encodes CASSPRADNEQFF.

This chain links TRBV2 with TRBJ1-5, with 7 bases identical to TRBD1. From germline, CDR1 is SNHLY and CDR2 FYNNEI. Trimming removed 8 bases from V and 5 bases from J; junction bases left unmatched: 12. The CDR3 totals 15 residues. CDR3 sequence reads: CASGWSGGLDQPQHF. The CDR3 DNA is TGTGCCAGCGGATGGTCAGGGGGACTTGATCAGCCCCAGCATTTT.

This clone was detected only a few times. The gene calls are TRBV10-3 and TRBJ2-7, with a weak D call TRBD2 (6 bases). Trimming took 7 bases from V and 1 from J, leaving 14 bases between them. The germline CDR1 and CDR2 sequences are ENHRY and SYGVKD. CDR3 length equals 14 residues. The CDR3 here is CAITDPRGSYEQYF. CDR3 coding DNA: TGTGCCATCACTGATCCGCGGGGTTCCTACGAGCAGTACTTC.

The chain carries TRBV4-1 and TRBJ2-7, with D maybe TRBD2 (6 bases). V lost 0 bases and J 2 bases, leaving 14 bases between the germline ends. Per germline, CDR1 MGHRA and CDR2 YSYEKL. This CDR3 spans 16 amino acids. In DNA, the CDR3 is TGCGCCAGCAGCCAAGAAAGAGGCGGGATGACCTACGAGCAGTACTTC. Translating it yields CASSQERGGMTYEQYF.

The genes are TRBV20-1 and TRBJ2-7; a weak D match, TRBD1 (6 bases). Germline CDR1 is DFQATT and CDR2 is SNEGSKA (reference sequence). V dropped 3 bases and J dropped 6 bases, with 9 bases sitting between them. The CDR3 covers 11 residues. DNA of the CDR3: TGCAGTGCTAGTTGGGGGCGCGAGCAGTACTTC. Protein: CSASWGREQYF.

V gene TRBV18 combines with J gene TRBJ1-1, with TRBD1 matching over 9 bases. Per germline, CDR1 KGHSH and CDR2 LQKENI. This CDR3 has 16 amino acids. V shed 4 bases, J shed 5 bases, and the junction held 11 bases outside the gene matches. CDR3: CASSLSQGAQGTEAFF. CDR3 coding DNA: TGTGCCAGCTCACTTTCACAGGGGGCACAGGGGACTGAAGCTTTCTTT.

The chain is built from TRBV9 and TRBJ2-3; TRBD2 agrees at 12 bases. CDR1 and CDR2 (germline): SGDLS, YYNGEE. This CDR3 contains 15 residues. Trimming at V came to 5 bases and at J to 4 bases, leaving 5 bases not matched to a gene. Here the CDR3 reads CASRGLAGSADTQYF. Here the CDR3 DNA reads TGTGCCAGCAGGGGACTAGCGGGCTCCGCAGATACGCAGTATTTT.

The rearrangement joins TRBV11-3 to TRBJ2-3; 7 positions agree with TRBD1. CDR3 length equals 14 residues. Germline trimming cut 2 bases from V and 5 bases from J; bases unmatched to any gene: 4. Germline V lookup: CDR1 SGHNT, CDR2 YENEEA. In nucleotides, the CDR3 is TGTGCCAGCAGCTTATGGCAGGGGGAAGATACGCAGTATTTT. Translated: CASSLWQGEDTQYF. The full variable domain, its missing parts supplied by reference TRBV11-3 and TRBJ2-3, is EAGVVQSPRYKIIEKKQPVAFWCNPISGHNTLYWYLQNLGQGPELLIRYENEEAVDDSQLPKDRFSAERLKGVDSTLKIQPAELGDSAVYLCASSLWQGEDTQYFGPGTRLTVL.

The chain links TRBV19 to TRBJ2-1, with D possibly TRBD2 on 6 matching bases. From germline, CDR1 is LNHDA and CDR2 SQIVND (reference sequence). V was cut by 6 bases and J by 7 bases, with 28 bases left in between. The CDR3 sequence is 18 residues long. The CDR3 bases are TGTGCCAGTAGCCCCCCTTTGGGTCCTAGCGCCCGCAGGAATGAGCAGTTCTTC. Its protein is CASSPPLGPSARRNEQFF.

The J gene is TRBJ1-2, the V gene TRBV14; D is unresolved. V lost 0 bases to trimming and J lost 4 bases, with 18 bases between them. The germline V gene encodes CDR1 SGHDN and CDR2 FVKESK. The CDR3 is 17 amino acids. CDR3 region: CASSQDRAQQHTYGYTF. CDR3 DNA: TGTGCCAGCAGCCAAGATCGAGCACAGCAACACACCTATGGCTACACCTTC.

The chain combines TRBV9 with TRBJ2-7; weak D call: TRBD2 (6 bases). Trimming shortened V by 3 bases and J by 3 bases, and 13 bases separated the two germline ends. In germline, CDR1 is SGDLS, CDR2 YYNGEE. This CDR3 is 14 amino acids long. The CDR3 loop is CASSGGGVSYEQYF. In DNA, the CDR3 is TGTGCCAGCAGCGGTGGAGGGGTAAGCTACGAGCAGTACTTC. Drawing the rest from reference TRBV9 and TRBJ2-7, the complete variable domain is DSGVTQTPKHLITATGQRVTLRCSPRSGDLSVYWYQQSLDQGLQFLIQYYNGEERAKGNILERFSAQQFPDLHSELNLSSLELGDSALYFCASSGGGVSYEQYFGPGTRLTVT.

This chain links TRBV5-1 with TRBJ1-2; D is ambiguous. CDR3 length: 14 amino acids. Trimming stripped 3 bases from V and 4 bases from J, with 13 bases between. Germline CDR1 SGHRS, CDR2 YFSETQ. The CDR3 DNA reads TGCGCCAGCAGCTCGGGGTTATTCAGCTATGGCTACACCTTC. This sequence encodes CASSSGLFSYGYTF.

The chain carries TRBV4-1 and TRBJ1-2; D gene ambiguous. CDR3 size: 16 residues. The V gene lost 2 bases and the J gene lost 0 bases, with 13 bases spanning the gap. From germline, CDR1 is MGHRA and CDR2 YSYEKL. CDR3 DNA sequence: TGCGCCAGCAGCCAACCCTTCGGACTGACTAACTATGGCTACACCTTC. It specifies CASSQPFGLTNYGYTF.

The V call is TRBV27, the J call TRBJ2-7; TRBD2 matches 12 bases. Germline assignment: CDR1 MNHEY and CDR2 SMNVEV (reference sequence). J was trimmed by 3 bases and V by 4 bases; bases with no gene match: 10. The CDR3 spans 17 residues. The CDR3 DNA is TGTGCCAGCAGTTCGCTACTAGCGGGAGGTCTGGGCTACGAGCAGTACTTC. Protein sequence: CASSSLLAGGLGYEQYF.

In nucleotides, the CDR3 is TGCGCCAGCAGCCGGACAGGGGTCAGGAGATTGACTGAAGCTTTCTTT. Protein: CASSRTGVRRLTEAFF. The chain employs TRBV5-1 and TRBJ1-1; 9 bases match TRBD1. The CDR3 has 16 amino acids. V gave up 4 bases and J gave up 5 bases; unmatched junction bases: 12. The germline V gene encodes CDR1 SGHRS and CDR2 YFSETQ. The full variable domain, completed using reference TRBV5-1 and TRBJ1-1, is KAGVTQTPRYLIKTRGQQVTLSCSPISGHRSVSWYQQTPGQGLQFLFEYFSETQRNKGNFPGRFSGRQFSNSRSEMNVSTLELGDSALYLCASSRTGVRRLTEAFFGQGTRLTVV.

This clone has only one observation. The rearrangement joins TRBV19 to TRBJ1-2, with 7 bases lining up with TRBD1. Germline-derived CDR1 and CDR2 are LNHDA and SQIVND (reference sequence). V gave up 5 bases and J gave up 7 bases; unmatched junction bases: 7. The CDR3 contains 13 residues. CDR3 residues: CASSPTGNPGYTF. The CDR3 coding sequence is TGTGCCAGTAGTCCGACAGGGAATCCTGGCTACACCTTC.